One and the same sample provided the 13 T cell receptor beta chains below, sequenced in a study of blood T cell repertoires in COVID-19. TCRdb keeps only in-frame clones here, not all; method: immunoSEQ multiplex PCR. The sample holds some 170,000 clones, around 85% seen once. Sequenced: PBMCs or T cells enriched from blood (not recorded which). These receptors were obtained from a man aged 40-49 years who had recovered from COVID-19.

The chain recombines TRBV10-3 with TRBJ2-7; the match to TRBD1 covers 9 bases. From germline, CDR1 is ENHRY and CDR2 SYGVKD. This CDR3 comprises 14 residues. V lost 4 bases and J lost 4; bases outside the gene matches: 5. The CDR3 loop reads CAISGTGEGYEQYF. CDR3 bases: TGTGCCATCAGTGGGACAGGGGAAGGGTACGAGCAGTACTTC.

The rearrangement uses TRBV7-3 and TRBJ2-1; 7 bases agree with TRBD2. Per germline, CDR1 SGHTA and CDR2 FQGTGA. The CDR3 totals 12 residues. V shed 4 bases and J 9 bases; nucleotides not matched to a gene: 3. The CDR3 DNA reads as TGTGCCAGCAGCTCGAGGGAGGGTGAGCAGTTCTTC. Amino acid sequence: CASSSREGEQFF.

The chain carries TRBV25-1 and TRBJ2-3; weak D call: TRBD1 (5 bases). Trimming shortened V by 2 bases and J by 3 bases, and 9 bases separated the two germline ends. Germline V gene data show CDR1 as MGHDK and CDR2 as SYGVNS. The CDR3 spans 14 residues. CDR3 in amino acids: CASSEETATDTQYF. The CDR3, as DNA: TGTGCCAGCAGTGAAGAGACAGCAACAGATACGCAGTATTTT.

The rearrangement uses TRBV3-1 (or the pseudogene TRBV3-2) and TRBJ2-1; 14 nucleotides line up with TRBD2. Germline CDR1 reads LGHDT; CDR2 reads YNNKEL (reference sequence). This CDR3 region has 19 residues. With V trimmed by 5 bases and J by 1 base, 10 bases remained unmatched. CDR3 amino acids: CASSATPGLAGVSYNEQFF. CDR3 DNA: TGTGCCAGCAGCGCCACCCCGGGACTAGCGGGAGTGTCCTACAATGAGCAGTTCTTC.

V usage is TRBV28 and J usage is TRBJ2-2; TRBD2 is a possible D gene (8 bases). Germline lookup yields CDR1 MDHEN and CDR2 SYDVKM. This CDR3 contains 16 residues. V was clipped by 2 bases and J by 4 bases, with 14 bases between them. The CDR3 region has the DNA TGTGCCAGCAGTTTAATAGCGGGACAGAGCACCGGGGAGCTGTTTTTT. Its translation is CASSLIAGQSTGELFF.

This sequence joins TRBV11-2 and TRBJ1-3, with D possibly TRBD1 on 6 matching bases. V was clipped by 4 bases and J by 4 bases, with 8 bases between them. The CDR3 loop spans 13 amino acids. Germline V gene data show CDR1 as SGHAT and CDR2 as FQNNGV. The CDR3 here is CASSSGQGNTIYF. The CDR3 DNA sequence: TGTGCCAGCAGCTCCGGACAGGGAAACACCATATATTTT.

The rearrangement links TRBV7-8 to TRBJ1-2; D gene ambiguous. The germline V gene encodes CDR1 SGHVS and CDR2 FQNEAQ. The CDR3 has 13 residues. V was cut by 2 bases and J by 5 bases, with 9 bases left in between. The CDR3 coding sequence is TGTGCCAGCAGCTTACCAGGCTATTATGGCTACACCTTC. Residues: CASSLPGYYGYTF.

The sample holds a few counts of this clone. This chain links TRBV29-1 with TRBJ1-4; D is perhaps TRBD1 (6 bases). The CDR3 contains 14 residues. V lost 7 bases, J lost 4 bases, and 16 bases lay in between. In germline, CDR1 is SQVTM, CDR2 ANQGSEA. The CDR3 region is CSARPPDSNEKLFF. DNA for the CDR3: TGCAGCGCCAGACCACCGGACAGTAATGAAAAACTGTTTTTT.

The chain uses TRBV18 and TRBJ2-5, with TRBD2 matching 8 bases. The CDR3 is 14 amino acids. Germline CDR1 is KGHSH and CDR2 is LQKENI. Trimming cost V 2 bases and J 4 bases; bases outside gene matches: 3. The CDR3 sequence is CASSPGLAGETQYF. DNA of the CDR3: TGTGCCAGCTCACCAGGACTAGCAGGAGAGACCCAGTACTTC. Together with reference TRBV18 and TRBJ2-5, the CDR3 gives the full variable domain: NAGVMQNPRHLVRRRGQEARLRCSPMKGHSHVYWYRQLPEEGLKFMVYLQKENIIDESGMPKERFSAEFPKEGPSILRIQQVVRGDSAAYFCASSPGLAGETQYFGPGTRLLVL.

This clone appeared a few times. This chain uses TRBV19 with TRBJ2-7; weak D call: TRBD1 (5 bases). Trimming took off 4 bases at V and 2 bases at J, with 12 bases between the two ends. CDR1 is LNHDA, CDR2 SQIVND, per germline (reference sequence). This CDR3 is 14 amino acids long. The CDR3 loop is CASSRIADTYEQYF. DNA for the CDR3: TGTGCCAGTAGTAGGATTGCGGACACCTACGAGCAGTACTTC.

The chain carries TRBV6-5 and TRBJ1-2; D may be TRBD1 (5 bases). This CDR3 contains 12 residues. Germline V gene lookup returns CDR1 MNHEY and CDR2 SVGAGI. Trimming removed 5 bases from V and 5 bases from J, with 9 bases in between. CDR3 in DNA: TGTGCCAGCAGTAAACAGGATTATGGCTACACCTTC. Amino acid sequence: CASSKQDYGYTF.

The rearrangement uses TRBV5-4 and TRBJ2-3, with a possible D match to TRBD2 (6 bases). Per the germline V gene, CDR1 is SGHNT and CDR2 is YYREEE (reference sequence). The CDR3 length is 16 residues. V was pared by 0 bases and J by 0 bases, with 11 bases between. DNA of the CDR3: TGTGCCAGCAGCTTGGCCGGAGGGCACAGCACAGATACGCAGTATTTT. The encoded protein is CASSLAGGHSTDTQYF.

Comments on this clone: Other nucleotide sequences from this sample produce the same CDR3. The chain links TRBV9 to TRBJ2-2; a possible D gene is TRBD1 (6 bases). CDR3 length: 15 amino acids. V lost 0 bases and J lost 1, with 7 bases in between. Per germline, CDR1 SGDLS and CDR2 YYNGEE. The CDR3 sequence: CASSVGGQNTGELFF. The CDR3 DNA reads TGTGCCAGCAGCGTAGGGGGGCAGAACACCGGGGAGCTGTTTTTT.